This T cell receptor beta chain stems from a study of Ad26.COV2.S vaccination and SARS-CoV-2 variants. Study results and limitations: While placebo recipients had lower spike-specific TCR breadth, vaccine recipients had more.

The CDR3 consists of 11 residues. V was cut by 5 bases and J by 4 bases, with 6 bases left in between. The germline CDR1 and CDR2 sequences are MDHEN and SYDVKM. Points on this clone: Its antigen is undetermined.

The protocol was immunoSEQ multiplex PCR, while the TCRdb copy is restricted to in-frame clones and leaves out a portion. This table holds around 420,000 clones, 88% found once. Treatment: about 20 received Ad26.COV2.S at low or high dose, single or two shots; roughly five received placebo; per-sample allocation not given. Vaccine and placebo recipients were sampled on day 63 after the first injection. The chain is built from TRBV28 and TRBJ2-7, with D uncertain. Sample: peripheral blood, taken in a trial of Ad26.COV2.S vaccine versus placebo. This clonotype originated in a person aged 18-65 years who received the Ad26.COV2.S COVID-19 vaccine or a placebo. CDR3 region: CASSRKYEQYF. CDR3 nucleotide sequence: TGTGCCAGCAGTAGGAAGTACGAGCAGTACTTC.